This T cell receptor beta chain was sequenced for a study of identical twins. Findings and limits, study-wide: Those out-of-frame alpha sequences shared by twins showed an excess of low generation probability. In cord blood, abundant beta clonotypes had fewer insertions; memory showed no trend.

Healthy Caucasians, and only they, were the donors. This clonotype has a handful of counts. The antigen is not known. This CDR3 comprises 16 residues. Germline loops: CDR1 LGHNA, CDR2 YNFKEQ. After removal of 3 bases from V and 3 bases from J, the junction contained 10 bases not matched to a gene. TCRdb analysed the 5' RACE reads with MiXCR anew, one entry per CDR3 protein. Of 1.5 million to 2 million distinct CDR3 sequences in the sample, around 33% were seen once. The J gene is TRBJ2-7, the V gene TRBV4-2; 8 bases map to TRBD1. The TCR comes from a newborn girl in good health. Source material: cord blood. In nucleotides, the CDR3 is TGTGCCAGCAGCCACCCCCCTGGACAGGGTGACTACGAGCAGTACTTC. Its protein product is CASSHPPGQGDYEQYF.